This entry concerns a single TCR beta chain. The antigen is undetermined. The data were taken from a study of cytomegalovirus exposure and HLA in healthy donors. The germline gives CDR1 MGHRA, CDR2 YSYEKL. Trimming cost V 4 bases and J 4 bases, with 18 bases left between them. The CDR3 runs to 16 residues. Points from the study as a whole: Rarity marked most TCR sequences, yet some public TCRs occurred in many donors. The authors enumerated over 150 TCR beta chains as linked to cytomegalovirus. Within the 120 or so validation repertoires, first-cohort TCR clusters tended to co-occur, according to a later analysis. Accounts indicate the classifier identified cytomegalovirus status with strong specificity and sensitivity.

Here immunoSEQ multiplex PCR was the method, and the copy in TCRdb shows in-frame clones only, minus some. The table lists more than 110,000 clones, 70% to 90% of them singletons, with 2.9% in the top ten. The sequenced sample consisted of PBMCs. This TCR was sampled from a man in his late teens or twenties in good health and CMV-seronegative. V is TRBV4-1 and J is TRBJ2-3, with D possibly matching TRBD2 (5 bases). CDR3 nucleotide sequence: TGCGCCAGCAGCCGTGGGGTAGCGCCTGGGGCAGATACGCAGTATTTT. Translated, it gives CASSRGVAPGADTQYF.